The entry that follows covers one TCR beta chain sequence. These data belong to a study of T cell changes during pregnancy in multiple sclerosis. This CDR3 comprises 16 residues. V lost 4 bases to trimming and J lost 1 base; unmatched junction nucleotides: 8. In germline, CDR1 is MNHNS, CDR2 SASEGT. Sequencing was performed with immunoSEQ multiplex PCR; in TCRdb, only in-frame clones are kept and a portion is missing. The table records around 92,000 clones, 90% to 95% of them present only once. This chain uses TRBV6-1 with TRBJ2-7; 9 bases are a match to TRBD2. This sequence was found in a female donor with multiple sclerosis, enrolled in a pregnancy study. The specimen comprised peripheral blood, sampled in the third trimester of pregnancy. The CDR3 region has the DNA TGTGCCAGCAGTGTCCGGACTAGCGTTTTTTCCTACGAGCAGTACTTC. Amino acid sequence: CASSVRTSVFSYEQYF.